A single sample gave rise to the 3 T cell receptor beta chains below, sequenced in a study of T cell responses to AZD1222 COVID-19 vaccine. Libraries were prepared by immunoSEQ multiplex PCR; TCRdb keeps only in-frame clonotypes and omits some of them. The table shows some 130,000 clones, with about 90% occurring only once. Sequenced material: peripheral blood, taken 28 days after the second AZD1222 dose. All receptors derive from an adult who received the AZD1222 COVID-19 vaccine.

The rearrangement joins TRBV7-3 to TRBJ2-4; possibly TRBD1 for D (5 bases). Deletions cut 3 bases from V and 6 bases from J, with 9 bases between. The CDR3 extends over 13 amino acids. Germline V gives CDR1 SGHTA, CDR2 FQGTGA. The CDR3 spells CASSFSQGNIQYF. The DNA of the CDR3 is TGTGCCAGCAGCTTTAGTCAGGGAAACATTCAGTACTTC.

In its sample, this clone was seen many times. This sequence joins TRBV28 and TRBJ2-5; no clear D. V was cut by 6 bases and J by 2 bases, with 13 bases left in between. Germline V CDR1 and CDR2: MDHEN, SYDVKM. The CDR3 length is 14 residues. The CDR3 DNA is TGTGCCAGCAGCTGGCCAGGAGTGCAAGAGACCCAGTACTTC. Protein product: CASSWPGVQETQYF. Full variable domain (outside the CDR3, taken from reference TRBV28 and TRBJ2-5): DVKVTQSSRYLVKRTGEKVFLECVQDMDHENMFWYRQDPGLGLRLIYFSYDVKMKEKGDIPEGYSVSREKKERFSLILESASTNQTSMYLCASSWPGVQETQYFGPGTRLLVL.

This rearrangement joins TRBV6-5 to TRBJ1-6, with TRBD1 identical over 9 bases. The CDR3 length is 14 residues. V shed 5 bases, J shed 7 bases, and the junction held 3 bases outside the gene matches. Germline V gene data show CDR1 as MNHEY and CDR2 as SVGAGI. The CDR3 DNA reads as TGTGCCAGCAGTAGGGACAGGGAGAATTCACCCCTCCACTTT. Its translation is CASSRDRENSPLHF.